This T cell receptor (beta chain) stems from a study of identical twins. Points from the study as a whole: Among monozygotic twins, out-of-frame TCR alpha sharing exceeded what models predicted. Clonotypes of the beta chain that were abundant in cord blood carried fewer insertions (memory repertoires showed none).

This clonotype was seen repeatedly, ten times or more. Its antigen remains unknown. Template switching added a universal primer site, and cDNA bore unique molecular identifiers. TCRdb re-derived calls from the 5' RACE reads in MiXCR, one entry per CDR3 protein. The repertoire has around 680,000 distinct CDR3 sequences, around 8.6% of them found once; the top ten carry 0.75% to 1%. The V end was cut by 4 bases, the J end by 5 bases, with 9 bases between. This CDR3 is 12 amino acids long. Germline V lookup: CDR1 MNHEY, CDR2 SVGEGT. The same specimen was also included in a second study, on yellow fever vaccine responses in identical twins. That work states: It has been reported that, in twins, the vaccine T cell response seemed partly convergent and partly personalized.

This receptor was taken from a woman in her late teens or twenties in good health. The sequencing sample was made of PBMCs. The J gene is TRBJ2-7, the V gene TRBV6-2 or TRBV6-3; tentatively, D is TRBD1 or TRBD2 (5 bases each). CDR3 nucleotide sequence: TGTGCCAGCAGTTTTAGGGGAGACGAGCAGTACTTC. This gives the protein CASSFRGDEQYF.